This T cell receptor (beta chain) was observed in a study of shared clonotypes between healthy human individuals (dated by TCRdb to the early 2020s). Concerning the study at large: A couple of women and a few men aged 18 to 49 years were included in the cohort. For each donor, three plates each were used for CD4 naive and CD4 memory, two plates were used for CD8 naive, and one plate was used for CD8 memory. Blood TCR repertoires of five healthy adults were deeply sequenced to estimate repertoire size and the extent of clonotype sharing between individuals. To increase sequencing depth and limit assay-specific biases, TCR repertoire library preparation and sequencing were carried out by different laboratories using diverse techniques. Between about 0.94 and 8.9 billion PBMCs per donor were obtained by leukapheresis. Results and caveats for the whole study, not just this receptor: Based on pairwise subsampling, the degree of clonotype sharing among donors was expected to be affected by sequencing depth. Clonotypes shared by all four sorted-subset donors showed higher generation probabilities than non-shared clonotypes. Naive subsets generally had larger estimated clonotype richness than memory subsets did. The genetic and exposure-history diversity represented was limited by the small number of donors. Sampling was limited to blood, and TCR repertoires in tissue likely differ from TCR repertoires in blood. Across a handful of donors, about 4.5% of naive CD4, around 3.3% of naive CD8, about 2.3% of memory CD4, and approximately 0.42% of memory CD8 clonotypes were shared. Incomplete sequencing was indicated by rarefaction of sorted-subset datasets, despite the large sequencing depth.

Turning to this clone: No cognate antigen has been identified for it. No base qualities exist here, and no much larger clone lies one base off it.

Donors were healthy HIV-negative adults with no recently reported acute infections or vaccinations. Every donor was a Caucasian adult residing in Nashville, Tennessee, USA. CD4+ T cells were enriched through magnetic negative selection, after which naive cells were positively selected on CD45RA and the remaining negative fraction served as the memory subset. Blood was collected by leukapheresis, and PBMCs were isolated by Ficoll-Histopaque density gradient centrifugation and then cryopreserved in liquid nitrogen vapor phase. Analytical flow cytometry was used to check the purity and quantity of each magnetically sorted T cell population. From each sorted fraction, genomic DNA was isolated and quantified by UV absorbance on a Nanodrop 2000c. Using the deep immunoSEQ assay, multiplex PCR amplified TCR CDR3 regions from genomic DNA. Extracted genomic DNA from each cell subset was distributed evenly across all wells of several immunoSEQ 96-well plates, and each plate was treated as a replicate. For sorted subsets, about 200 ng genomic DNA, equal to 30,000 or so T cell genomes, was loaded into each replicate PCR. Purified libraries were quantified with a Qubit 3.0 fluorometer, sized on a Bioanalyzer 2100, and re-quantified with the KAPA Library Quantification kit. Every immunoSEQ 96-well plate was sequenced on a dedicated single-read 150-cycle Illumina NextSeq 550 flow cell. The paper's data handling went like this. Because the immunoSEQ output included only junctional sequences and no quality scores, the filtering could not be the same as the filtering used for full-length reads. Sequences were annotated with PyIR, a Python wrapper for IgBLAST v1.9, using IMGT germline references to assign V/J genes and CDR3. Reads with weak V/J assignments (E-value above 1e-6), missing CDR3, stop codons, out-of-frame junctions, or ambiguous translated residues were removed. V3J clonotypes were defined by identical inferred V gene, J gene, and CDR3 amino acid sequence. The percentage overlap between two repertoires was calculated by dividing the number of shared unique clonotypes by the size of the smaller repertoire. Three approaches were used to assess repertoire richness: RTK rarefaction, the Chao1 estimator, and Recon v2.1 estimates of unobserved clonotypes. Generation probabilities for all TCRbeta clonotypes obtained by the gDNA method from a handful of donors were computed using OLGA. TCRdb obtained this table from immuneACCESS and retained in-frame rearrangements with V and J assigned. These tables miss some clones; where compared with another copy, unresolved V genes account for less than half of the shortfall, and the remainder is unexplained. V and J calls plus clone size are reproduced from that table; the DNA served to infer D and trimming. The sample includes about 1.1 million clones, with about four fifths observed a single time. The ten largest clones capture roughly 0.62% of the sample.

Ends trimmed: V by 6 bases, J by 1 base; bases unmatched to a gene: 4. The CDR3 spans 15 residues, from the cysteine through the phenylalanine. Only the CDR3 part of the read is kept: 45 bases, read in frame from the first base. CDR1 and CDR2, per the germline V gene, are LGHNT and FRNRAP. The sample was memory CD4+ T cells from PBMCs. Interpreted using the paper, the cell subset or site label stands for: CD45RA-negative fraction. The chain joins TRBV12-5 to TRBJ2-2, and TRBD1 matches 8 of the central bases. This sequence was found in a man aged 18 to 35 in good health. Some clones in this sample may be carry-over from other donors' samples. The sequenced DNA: TGTGCTAGTGGCCCCGGGACAGGGAACACCGGGGAGCTGTTTTTT. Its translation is CASGPGTGNTGELFF.